This TCR beta chain was sequenced for a study of response to subunit inactivated influenza vaccine. Findings of the study overall: It was suggested by the authors that few new T cells are recruited by each seasonal influenza vaccination.

This CDR3 region has 16 residues. Germline assignment: CDR1 ENHRY and CDR2 SYGVKD. The V end lost 4 bases, the J end lost 7 bases, and 19 bases lay between the germline ends. This clonotype was counted ten times or more. The antigen remains undetermined. Using its own MiXCR run on the RT-PCR reads, TCRdb lists one record per CDR3 protein. The sample yields more than 400,000 distinct CDR3 sequences, around 9.9% seen once. This TCR came from a man in his fifties or sixties who received an inactivated influenza vaccine. The V gene is TRBV10-3, the J gene TRBJ2-2; D may be TRBD2 (6 bases). The sample here was PBMCs from blood, taken roughly 45 days after vaccination. As DNA, the CDR3 is TGTGCCATCAGTGTCTTTTTATCGGGGCGGGACGGGGAGCTGTTTTTT. Protein: CAISVFLSGRDGELFF.